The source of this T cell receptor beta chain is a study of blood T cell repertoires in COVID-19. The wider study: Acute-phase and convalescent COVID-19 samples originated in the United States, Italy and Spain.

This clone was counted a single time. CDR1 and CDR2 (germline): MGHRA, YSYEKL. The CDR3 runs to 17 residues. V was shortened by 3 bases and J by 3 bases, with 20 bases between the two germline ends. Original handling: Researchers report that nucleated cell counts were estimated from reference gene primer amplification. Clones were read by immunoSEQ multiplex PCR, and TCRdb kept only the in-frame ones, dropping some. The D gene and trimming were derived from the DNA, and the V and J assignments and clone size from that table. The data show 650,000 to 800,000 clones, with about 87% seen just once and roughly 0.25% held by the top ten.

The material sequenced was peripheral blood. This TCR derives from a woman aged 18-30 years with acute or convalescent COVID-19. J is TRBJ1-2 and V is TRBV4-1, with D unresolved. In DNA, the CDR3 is TGCGCCAGCAGCCATCCTCGAGGGCCCCGCGAGGACTATGGCTACACCTTC. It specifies CASSHPRGPREDYGYTF.